This is a list of T cell receptor beta chains from one sample in a study of T cell responses to AZD1222 COVID-19 vaccine. Data came from immunoSEQ multiplex PCR; TCRdb stores just in-frame clones and leaves some out. The table records around 140,000 clones, roughly nine tenths of them present only once. The sequencing here drew on peripheral blood, taken 28 days after the second dose of the MenACWY control vaccine. Receptors originate from an adult who received the MenACWY meningococcal vaccine as a control. The CDR3 runs from the conserved cysteine through the conserved F or W. D genes are given only for firm matches. A clone size is listed for some rows: how often the clone was seen (once, few, many), or a class if it is expanded.

D gene,clone size,V gene,J gene,CDR3 DNA,CDR3 protein
-,-,TRBV6-1,TRBJ1-4,TGTGCCAGCAGTGATTTATCCCTGGCTAATGAAAAACTGTTTTTT,CASSDLSLANEKLFF
TRBD2,-,TRBV7-2,TRBJ2-1,TGTGCCAGCAGCTTAGTAGTCGGGAGGCCCTACAATGAGCAGTTCTTC,CASSLVVGRPYNEQFF
-,-,TRBV6-5,TRBJ1-4,TGTGCCAGCAGTTACCCCGGTGGGGGGTCTAATGAAAAACTGTTTTTT,CASSYPGGGSNEKLFF
-,-,TRBV5-1,TRBJ2-5,TGCGCCAGCAGCTTGATGGTCTTTGGGGAGACCCAGTACTTC,CASSLMVFGETQYF
-,once,TRBV11-2,TRBJ2-7,TGTGCCAGCAGCACTCATCGGAGCTCCTACGAGCAGTACTTC,CASSTHRSSYEQYF
TRBD2,-,TRBV24-1,TRBJ2-5,TGTGCCACCAGTGAGCCAGCGGGGAAAGAGACCCAGTACTTC,CATSEPAGKETQYF
TRBD2,-,TRBV3-1/TRBV3-2,TRBJ2-1,TGTGCCAGCGGGGGTTTTGGTAGCGGGAACAATGAGCAGTTCTTC,CASGGFGSGNNEQFF
TRBD1,-,TRBV5-8,TRBJ2-7,TGTGCCAGCAGCTTTCCCGGGACAGGGACCCACGAGCAGTACTTC,CASSFPGTGTHEQYF
-,-,TRBV19,TRBJ2-3,TGTGCCAGTAGTAGGACGGACCTCACAGATACGCAGTATTTT,CASSRTDLTDTQYF
-,-,TRBV6-5,TRBJ2-7,TGTGCCAGCAGTTACTCAGTACAGCCATCCTACGAGCAGTACTTC,CASSYSVQPSYEQYF
TRBD1,-,TRBV30,TRBJ2-3,TGTGCCTGGAGTTCGGCCGGGACAGGCACAGATACGCAGTATTTT,CAWSSAGTGTDTQYF
-,-,TRBV6-5,TRBJ1-5,TGTGCCAGCAGTTACGGGCAGGGTGATCAGCCCCAGCATTTT,CASSYGQGDQPQHF
-,-,TRBV24-1,TRBJ1-3,TGTGCCACCAGTGATTTAAACACCATATATTTT,CATSDLNTIYF
-,-,TRBV19,TRBJ2-7,TGTGCCAGTAGTATAACCCGTTCCGACGGCGGCGAGCAGTACTTC,CASSITRSDGGEQYF
-,once,TRBV14,TRBJ2-3,TGTGCCAGCAGCCAAAATCCCGGAGCAGATACGCAGTATTTT,CASSQNPGADTQYF
-,-,TRBV28,TRBJ1-5,TGTGCCAGCAGTTTGATGGGGCCCCAGCATTTT,CASSLMGPQHF
-,-,TRBV5-1,TRBJ2-1,TGCGCCAGCAGCTTAGATCTCCGGGCTGCCTCCTACAATGAGCAGTTCTTC,CASSLDLRAASYNEQFF
TRBD2,few,TRBV3-1/TRBV3-2,TRBJ2-5,TGTGCCAGCAGGCCAAGCCCGCGGACTAGAGAGACCCAGTACTTC,CASRPSPRTRETQYF
TRBD1,-,TRBV11-3,TRBJ2-1,TGTGCCAGCAGCTTCAGACGTGGGACAGGGTTCAATGAGCAGTTCTTC,CASSFRRGTGFNEQFF
-,-,TRBV6-2/TRBV6-3,TRBJ1-6,TGTGCCAGCACCCCGGGTGGGTATTCACCCCTCCACTTT,CASTPGGYSPLHF
-,-,TRBV29-1,TRBJ2-7,TGCAGCGTTGCTTCGGGGGCTGTGGAAGAGCAGTACTTC,CSVASGAVEEQYF
TRBD1,-,TRBV7-3,TRBJ2-1,TGTGCCAGCAGCCGGACAGGAAATGAGCAGTTCTTC,CASSRTGNEQFF